The 22 T cell receptor beta chains listed next were all sequenced from one sample in a study of cytomegalovirus exposure and HLA in healthy donors. Both 60 Vbeta primers and 13 Jbeta primers went into the PCR. Sequencing used immunoSEQ multiplex PCR; TCRdb keeps in-frame clones, though not all of them. The sample yields 200,000 to 250,000 clones, more than 80% seen once. Specimen: PBMCs. These receptor sequences come from a man younger than 45 in good health and CMV-seronegative.

V gene TRBV11-2 combines with J gene TRBJ2-1; 12 bases fit TRBD2. Losses at the gene ends were 2 bases for V and 9 bases for J; bases not matched to a gene: 8. This CDR3 is built from 16 residues. The germline V gene encodes CDR1 SGHAT and CDR2 FQNNGV. CDR3 coding DNA: TGTGCCAGCAGCTTAAGGCCTAGCGGGGGGGCCGGTGAGCAGTTCTTC. Translated: CASSLRPSGGAGEQFF.

A single count supports this clone. The chain has TRBV29-1 and TRBJ2-7; D may be TRBD1 (6 bases). The CDR3 is 12 residues long. Germline V gene sequence: CDR1 SQVTM, CDR2 ANQGSEA. Trimming removed 4 bases from V and 3 bases from J, with 10 bases in between. The CDR3 loop reads CSVVVRGYEQYF. The CDR3 DNA is TGCAGCGTTGTCGTCAGGGGCTACGAGCAGTACTTC.

This clone was counted once. This sequence joins TRBV11-2 and TRBJ1-1; D unresolved. The CDR3 is 16 amino acids. The V end was cut by 2 bases, the J end by 6 bases, with 19 bases between. CDR1 is SGHAT, CDR2 FQNNGV, per germline. The CDR3: CASSLPGRQVPPEAFF. Written as DNA, the CDR3 is TGTGCCAGCAGCTTACCCGGCAGGCAGGTTCCTCCTGAAGCTTTCTTT.

The chain employs TRBV2 and TRBJ2-1; a weak D match, TRBD1 (6 bases). This CDR3 is 15 amino acids long. From germline, CDR1 is SNHLY and CDR2 FYNNEI. Between the trimmed V and J ends, which lost 8 bases and 2 bases, there was a span of 16 bases. CDR3 DNA sequence: TGTGCCAGCGAGGAGAGGGGGAGCACCTACAATGAGCAGTTCTTC. It translates to CASEERGSTYNEQFF.

The chain uses TRBV7-9 and TRBJ2-7, with D tentatively TRBD1 (5 bases). V was clipped by 2 bases and J by 5 bases, with 13 bases between them. CDR3 length: 14 amino acids. Germline assignment: CDR1 SEHNR and CDR2 FQNEAQ (reference sequence). The CDR3 reads CASSLTQGTHEQYF. The CDR3 bases are TGTGCCAGCAGCTTAACGCAGGGAACCCACGAGCAGTACTTC.

This rearrangement joins TRBV11-2 to TRBJ1-1, with TRBD1 identical over 10 bases. Trimming took 1 base from V and 5 from J; bases not matched to a gene: 1. This CDR3 region has 14 residues. Germline V CDR1 and CDR2: SGHAT, FQNNGV. The chain's CDR3 is CASSLGDRGTEAFF. The CDR3 DNA reads TGTGCCAGCAGCTTAGGGGACAGGGGTACTGAAGCTTTCTTT.

This clone was recorded a few times. CDR3 in amino acids: CASRQGLETQYF. The CDR3, as DNA: TGTGCCAGCAGGCAGGGGTTGGAGACCCAGTACTTC. The rearrangement uses TRBV6-5 and TRBJ2-5; weak D call: TRBD1 (6 bases). Germline V gene sequence: CDR1 MNHEY, CDR2 SVGAGI. Trimming took 6 bases from V and 5 from J, leaving 10 bases between them. The CDR3 sequence is 12 residues long.

This clone was counted once. V and J are TRBV18 and TRBJ2-7; possible D gene TRBD1, 6 bases. In germline, CDR1 is KGHSH, CDR2 LQKENI. CDR3 length equals 16 residues. V was clipped by 1 base and J by 0 bases, with 13 bases between them. This chain's CDR3 is CASSPHGPGDSYEQYF. DNA for the CDR3: TGTGCCAGCTCACCACATGGGCCAGGGGACTCCTACGAGCAGTACTTC.

V and J are TRBV28 and TRBJ1-1; a possible D gene is TRBD1 (5 bases). Trimming left V 6 bases short and J 5 bases short, with 19 bases between. The CDR3 is 15 residues long. The germline gives CDR1 MDHEN, CDR2 SYDVKM. CDR3 amino acids: CASSPTRVSRTEAFF. CDR3 coding DNA: TGTGCCAGCAGCCCAACCAGGGTGTCAAGAACTGAAGCTTTCTTT.

A remark on this clone: Distinct nucleotide sequences in the sample also encode this CDR3. This chain connects TRBV7-9 to TRBJ2-5; TRBD1 agrees at 8 bases. This CDR3 is built from 14 residues. Per germline, CDR1 SEHNR and CDR2 FQNEAQ (reference sequence). The J segment lost 4 bases and the V segment lost 4 bases, leaving 5 bases of the junction unmatched. CDR3 in amino acids: CASSSGQGRETQYF. CDR3 sequence (DNA): TGTGCCAGCAGCTCCGGACAGGGTCGAGAGACCCAGTACTTC.

This rearrangement joins TRBV6-5 to TRBJ1-2, with D possibly being TRBD1 (6 bases). The germline V gene has CDR1 MNHEY and CDR2 SVGAGI. Trimming cost V 4 bases and J 8 bases, with 23 bases left between them. The CDR3 contains 16 residues. For the CDR3, the DNA is TGTGCCAGCAGTTTCGCCTACAGGGCCGTGTGGGGAGGCTACACCTTC. It specifies CASSFAYRAVWGGYTF.

The chain joins TRBV4-1 to TRBJ2-5, with D unresolved. The end of the DNA is better explained by TRBJ2-7, so the J call may be wrong. The CDR3 totals 15 residues. The germline CDR1 and CDR2 sequences are MGHRA and YSYEKL. CDR3 DNA sequence: TGCGCCAGCAGCCAAGGGACGGTACCAGACTACGAGCAGTACTTC. Translation gives CASSQGTVPDYEQYF.

The chain recombines TRBV5-1 with TRBJ2-1; TRBD2 aligns across 10 bases. This CDR3 contains 12 residues. CDR1 SGHRS and CDR2 YFSETQ come from the germline V gene. J was trimmed by 12 bases and V by 8 bases; bases with no gene match: 8. The CDR3 sequence: CASRTSGDGQFF. CDR3 in DNA: TGCGCCAGTCGTACTAGCGGGGATGGGCAGTTCTTC.

DNA of the CDR3: TGTGCCAGCAGTCCACTTGGACAGAACTATGGCTACACCTTC. Its protein product is CASSPLGQNYGYTF. V and J are TRBV27 and TRBJ1-2; TRBD1 is a possible D gene (6 bases). Germline V lookup: CDR1 MNHEY, CDR2 SMNVEV (reference sequence). The CDR3 has 14 residues. The germline V and J ends were trimmed by 5 bases and 2 bases, with 12 bases remaining between them.

The chain recombines TRBV5-1 with TRBJ1-1; the D is unclear. V was pared by 4 bases and J by 0 bases, with 10 bases between. The CDR3 has 14 amino acids. Germline V gene data show CDR1 as SGHRS and CDR2 as YFSETQ. CDR3 region: CASSPLGVNTEAFF. For the CDR3, the DNA is TGCGCCAGCAGCCCACTCGGGGTGAACACTGAAGCTTTCTTT.

This chain uses TRBV5-1 with TRBJ1-5; D gene uncertain. The CDR3 has 14 residues. Trimming left V 0 bases short and J 0 bases short, with 4 bases between. CDR1 is SGHRS, CDR2 YFSETQ, per germline. The CDR3 sequence is CASSLGGSNQPQHF. DNA for the CDR3: TGCGCCAGCAGCTTGGGAGGTAGCAATCAGCCCCAGCATTTT.

V is TRBV27 and J is TRBJ1-2; 7 nucleotides align to TRBD1. Losses at the gene ends were 6 bases for V and 4 bases for J; bases not matched to a gene: 8. CDR1 MNHEY and CDR2 SMNVEV come from the germline V gene (reference sequence). This CDR3 comprises 14 residues. CDR3 nucleotides: TGTGCCAGCAGCGTCAGTAACAGGGGCTATGGCTACACCTTC. Translated, it gives CASSVSNRGYGYTF.

V and J are TRBV5-4 and TRBJ2-5, with 10 nucleotides matching TRBD2. V lost 1 base to trimming and J lost 4 bases; unmatched junction nucleotides: 4. The CDR3 contains 15 residues. CDR1 is SGHNT and CDR2 is YYREEE in the germline V gene (reference sequence). CDR3 nucleotide sequence: TGTGCCAGCAGCTTGCCTAGCGGGGGCCCAGAGACCCAGTACTTC. This sequence encodes CASSLPSGGPETQYF.

This chain uses TRBV28 with TRBJ1-5, with D perhaps matching TRBD1 (5 bases). The CDR3 spans 14 residues. In germline, CDR1 is MDHEN, CDR2 SYDVKM. Trimming took 3 bases from V and 5 from J, leaving 11 bases between them. This CDR3 is CASSFLGAYQPQHF. Here the CDR3 DNA reads TGTGCCAGCAGTTTTCTAGGGGCTTATCAGCCCCAGCATTTT.

The chain links TRBV7-9 to TRBJ2-7; D gene ambiguous. The germline V and J ends were trimmed by 5 bases and 3 bases, with 14 bases remaining between them. The CDR3 is 14 amino acids. From germline, CDR1 is SEHNR and CDR2 FQNEAQ (reference sequence). CDR3 DNA: TGTGCCAGCAGCATAGGAGATTTGATCTACGAGCAGTACTTC. Amino acids: CASSIGDLIYEQYF.

The V call is TRBV6-6, the J call TRBJ1-4; weak D call: TRBD1 (5 bases). The ends were cut back, 8 bases at V and 7 bases at J, with 17 bases in the middle. Per the germline V gene, CDR1 is MNHNY and CDR2 is SVGAGI (reference sequence). This CDR3 spans 14 amino acids. The CDR3 coding sequence is TGTGCCAGCTCGAGATCAGGGAAAGGTGAAAAACTGTTTTTT. It is translated as CASSRSGKGEKLFF.

V and J are TRBV29-1 and TRBJ2-5; tentative D call: TRBD1 (5 bases). The germline CDR1 and CDR2 sequences are SQVTM and ANQGSEA. V dropped 3 bases and J dropped 1 base, with 18 bases sitting between them. This CDR3 spans 16 amino acids. The CDR3 spells CSVEAGWGLLQETQYF. CDR3 nucleotide sequence: TGCAGCGTTGAGGCAGGGTGGGGATTACTCCAAGAGACCCAGTACTTC. The whole variable domain, remainder taken from reference TRBV29-1 and TRBJ2-5, is SAVISQKPSRDICQRGTSLTIQCQVDSQVTMMFWYRQQPGQSLTLIATANQGSEATYESGFVIDKFPISRPNLTFSTLTVSNMSPEDSSIYLCSVEAGWGLLQETQYFGPGTRLLVL.